This T cell receptor beta chain was observed in a study of T-cell reconstitution after alpha-beta-depleted transplantation in children. The germline V gene has CDR1 DFQATT and CDR2 SNEGSKA (reference sequence). The CDR3 has 15 amino acids. V was pared by 1 base and J by 7 bases, with 14 bases between. It was with unique molecular identifiers that the TCRbeta library was prepared. TCRdb fed the PCR reads into MiXCR, producing one record per CDR3 protein. The table shows some 200,000 distinct CDR3 sequences, with around 10% occurring only once. The rearrangement joins TRBV20-1 to TRBJ1-6, with a weak D call TRBD1 (5 bases). The material sequenced was PBMCs from the stem cell graft donor, taken from the stem cell graft. This TCR derives from a human donor who donated a stem cell graft to a child with acute lymphoblastic leukemia. The CDR3 nucleotides are TGCAGTGCTAGAGCCGCCGGGGGGTTCAATTCACCCCTCCACTTT. Its protein product is CSARAAGGFNSPLHF.